These 20 T cell receptor beta chains share one sample of origin, sequenced in a study of cytotoxic CD8 clonotypes in ibrutinib-treated CLL. Method: immunoSEQ multiplex PCR; TCRdb's copy keeps in-frame clones and lacks some. The sample comprises under 150,000 clones, more than 70% of which are singletons, and 7.5% to 9% rests with the top ten. The sample consisted of PBMCs, taken after 36 months of ibrutinib treatment. These receptors were taken from a human donor with chronic lymphocytic leukemia.

This clone has just a few counts. V and J are TRBV6-4 and TRBJ1-6; perhaps TRBD1 as D (5 bases). Trimming removed 0 bases at V and 7 bases at J, with 10 bases between. The CDR3 extends over 15 amino acids. Germline CDR1 and CDR2: MRHNA and SNTAGT. This CDR3 reads CASSDSQGGNSPLHF. The CDR3 coding sequence is TGTGCCAGCAGTGACTCGCAGGGAGGCAATTCACCCCTCCACTTT.

The chain joins TRBV27 to TRBJ1-1, with unresolved D. This CDR3 is 14 amino acids long. Germline assignment: CDR1 MNHEY and CDR2 SMNVEV (reference sequence). V gave up 5 bases and J gave up 5 bases, with 15 bases separating them. In nucleotides, the CDR3 is TGTGCCAGCAGTCCTACAGTGTACCAGACTGAAGCTTTCTTT. Amino acid sequence: CASSPTVYQTEAFF.

The chain links TRBV18 to TRBJ2-7; tentative D call: TRBD1 (6 bases). Germline-derived CDR1 and CDR2 are KGHSH and LQKENI. This CDR3 spans 13 amino acids. V lost 3 bases, J lost 3 bases, and 9 bases lay in between. The CDR3 reads CASSPGRGYEQYF. The CDR3 DNA reads as TGTGCCAGCTCACCCGGCAGGGGCTACGAGCAGTACTTC.

The chain carries TRBV14 and TRBJ2-7, with 8 bases lining up with TRBD1. Germline assignment: CDR1 SGHDN and CDR2 FVKESK. Trimming removed 1 base from V and 4 bases from J; junction bases left unmatched: 0. The CDR3 extends over 13 amino acids. CDR3 region: CASSQGQGYEQYF. The CDR3 DNA reads as TGTGCCAGCAGCCAAGGACAGGGGTACGAGCAGTACTTC.

The rearrangement links TRBV9 to TRBJ2-1, with D unclear. Trimming left V 3 bases short and J 4 bases short, with 8 bases between. The CDR3 has 13 amino acids. Germline V gene sequence: CDR1 SGDLS, CDR2 YYNGEE. In DNA form, the CDR3 reads TGTGCCAGCAGCGGCCGGGTGTACAATGAGCAGTTCTTC. Translating it yields CASSGRVYNEQFF. Variable domain in full (rest from reference TRBV9 and TRBJ2-1): DSGVTQTPKHLITATGQRVTLRCSPRSGDLSVYWYQQSLDQGLQFLIQYYNGEERAKGNILERFSAQQFPDLHSELNLSSLELGDSALYFCASSGRVYNEQFFGPGTRLTVL.

The chain combines TRBV4-1 with TRBJ1-4; perhaps TRBD1 as D (5 bases). Per the germline V gene, CDR1 is MGHRA and CDR2 is YSYEKL. The CDR3 runs to 13 residues. V lost 4 bases, J lost 7 bases, and 10 bases lay in between. The CDR3 is CASSRVGGEKLFF. Written as DNA, the CDR3 is TGCGCCAGCAGCCGTGTGGGGGGTGAAAAACTGTTTTTT.

To note about this clone: The same CDR3 is also encoded by other DNA sequences in this sample. The V call is TRBV5-4, the J call TRBJ2-7; 8 bases are a match to TRBD1. The V gene's germline CDR1 is SGHNT and CDR2 YYREEE (reference sequence). The CDR3 is 15 residues long. V was pared by 4 bases and J by 5 bases, with 11 bases of the junction left unmatched. This CDR3 is CASSLDLKQGDEQYF. As DNA, the CDR3 is TGTGCCAGCAGCCTGGACCTAAAACAGGGGGACGAGCAGTACTTC. Full variable domain (outside the CDR3, taken from reference TRBV5-4 and TRBJ2-7): ETGVTQSPTHLIKTRGQQVTLRCSSQSGHNTVSWYQQALGQGPQFIFQYYREEENGRGNFPPRFSGLQFPNYSSELNVNALELDDSALYLCASSLDLKQGDEQYFGPGTRLTVT.

This clone was seen a handful of times. The CDR3 sequence: CASSVELGLNEQFF. CDR3 nucleotides: TGTGCCAGCAGCGTAGAATTAGGACTCAATGAGCAGTTCTTC. The rearrangement joins TRBV9 to TRBJ2-1, with a possible D match to TRBD2 (5 bases). This CDR3 has 14 residues. Trimming removed 0 bases at V and 6 bases at J, with 10 bases between. Germline V lookup: CDR1 SGDLS, CDR2 YYNGEE.

The rearrangement uses TRBV6-6 and TRBJ2-1; D gene unclear. The CDR3 length is 13 residues. Trimming shortened V by 0 bases and J by 6 bases, and 6 bases separated the two germline ends. In germline, CDR1 is MNHNY, CDR2 SVGAGI (reference sequence). CDR3 DNA sequence: TGTGCCAGCAGTTACTCGAAAGCCAATGAGCAGTTCTTC. Its translation: CASSYSKANEQFF.

V and J are TRBV5-1 and TRBJ2-7; 7 nucleotides agree with TRBD2. Germline V gene data show CDR1 as SGHRS and CDR2 as YFSETQ. Trimming cost V 2 bases and J 0 bases; bases outside gene matches: 5. This CDR3 comprises 15 residues. The CDR3 protein is CASSLPRLASYEQYF. The CDR3 nucleotides are TGCGCCAGCAGCTTACCGAGACTAGCCTCCTACGAGCAGTACTTC. Filled out from reference TRBV5-1 and TRBJ2-7, the complete variable domain reads KAGVTQTPRYLIKTRGQQVTLSCSPISGHRSVSWYQQTPGQGLQFLFEYFSETQRNKGNFPGRFSGRQFSNSRSEMNVSTLELGDSALYLCASSLPRLASYEQYFGPGTRLTVT.

This clone was observed a single time. The chain carries TRBV7-8 and TRBJ2-5; the D gene is possibly TRBD1 (6 bases). CDR3 length equals 14 residues. Per germline, CDR1 SGHVS and CDR2 FQNEAQ. V was shortened by 4 bases and J by 2 bases, with 11 bases between the two germline ends. The CDR3 loop reads CASSSGQVQETQYF. In DNA, the CDR3 is TGTGCCAGCAGCTCGGGACAAGTTCAAGAGACCCAGTACTTC.

This rearrangement joins TRBV5-6 to TRBJ2-4; D uncertain. Looked up from germline, CDR1 is SGHDT and CDR2 is YYEEEE. Trimming removed 1 base at V and 14 bases at J, with 16 bases between. The CDR3 contains 13 residues. Here the CDR3 DNA reads TGTGCCAGCAGCTTGTTGGTCCGCCCAAGGGAGTACTTC. Translation: CASSLLVRPREYF.

The V gene is TRBV6-1, the J gene TRBJ2-7, with D perhaps given as TRBD1 or TRBD2 (5 bases each). V lost 8 bases and J lost 0, with 8 bases in between. This CDR3 is 12 amino acids long. The germline V gene encodes CDR1 MNHNS and CDR2 SASEGT. The CDR3 sequence: CASPRGSYEQYF. Here the CDR3 DNA reads TGTGCCAGCCCGAGGGGCTCCTACGAGCAGTACTTC.

This clone turned up a few times. The chain is built from TRBV30 and TRBJ1-3; D perhaps matches TRBD1 (6 bases). The germline V gene has CDR1 GTSNPN and CDR2 SVGIG (reference sequence). Between the trimmed V and J ends, which lost 6 bases and 2 bases, there was a span of 11 bases. This CDR3 contains 13 residues. CDR3 loop: CACSGQPGNTIYF. DNA for the CDR3: TGTGCCTGCTCAGGACAGCCTGGAAACACCATATATTTT.

This clone has only one observation. The J gene is TRBJ2-7, the V gene TRBV5-4, with unresolved D. V lost 4 bases to trimming and J lost 1 base, with 6 bases between them. Germline values: CDR1 SGHNT, CDR2 YYREEE (reference sequence). The CDR3 has 12 amino acids. Here the CDR3 reads CASSLRSYEQYF. The CDR3 region has the DNA TGTGCCAGCAGCCTCCGGTCCTACGAGCAGTACTTC. The full variable domain, with the rest looked up from reference TRBV5-4 and TRBJ2-7, is ETGVTQSPTHLIKTRGQQVTLRCSSQSGHNTVSWYQQALGQGPQFIFQYYREEENGRGNFPPRFSGLQFPNYSSELNVNALELDDSALYLCASSLRSYEQYFGPGTRLTVT.

The V call is TRBV5-1, the J call TRBJ1-3; no definite D call. The CDR3 contains 16 residues. Trimming took 5 bases from V and 0 from J, leaving 15 bases between them. Per the germline V gene, CDR1 is SGHRS and CDR2 is YFSETQ. The CDR3 DNA reads as TGCGCCAGCAGTCCCCTCGACGCGAGCTCTGGAAACACCATATATTTT. Encoded protein: CASSPLDASSGNTIYF.

CDR3: CASSQEHSDPYEQYF. In DNA, the CDR3 is TGTGCCAGCAGCCAAGAACACAGCGACCCCTACGAGCAGTACTTC. This chain connects TRBV4-2 to TRBJ2-7; D is unclear. This CDR3 is 15 amino acids long. Between the trimmed V and J ends, which lost 0 bases and 2 bases, there was a span of 11 bases. Per germline, CDR1 LGHNA and CDR2 YNFKEQ.

CDR3: CASSPFAGVPREQYF. The CDR3 DNA reads as TGTGCCAGCTCACCATTTGCGGGAGTTCCGCGCGAGCAGTACTTC. This chain connects TRBV18 to TRBJ2-7, with TRBD2 identical over 7 bases. Germline V gene lookup returns CDR1 KGHSH and CDR2 LQKENI. The J segment lost 6 bases and the V segment lost 2 bases, leaving 10 bases of the junction unmatched. The CDR3 loop spans 15 amino acids.

J is TRBJ2-7 and V is TRBV7-2; 12 nucleotides align to TRBD2. The CDR3 consists of 15 residues. The junction had 1 base not matched to a gene; V was cut back by 3 bases and J by 1 base. Looked up from germline, CDR1 is SGHTA and CDR2 is FQGNSA. Here the CDR3 reads CASSFGLAGSYEQYF. DNA for the CDR3: TGTGCCAGCAGCTTTGGACTAGCGGGATCCTACGAGCAGTACTTC.

The J gene is TRBJ2-2, the V gene TRBV6-1, with TRBD2 identical over 10 bases. Germline loops: CDR1 MNHNS, CDR2 SASEGT. The ends lost 4 bases at V and 1 base at J; junction bases unmatched: 9. CDR3 length: 18 residues. CDR3 loop: CASSAPGLARENTGELFF. CDR3 DNA sequence: TGTGCCAGCAGTGCTCCGGGACTAGCGAGGGAGAACACCGGGGAGCTGTTTTTT.